The 32 T cell receptor beta chains presented below share a single source sample, sequenced in a study of T cell responses to AZD1222 COVID-19 vaccine. Sequenced by immunoSEQ multiplex PCR; TCRdb stores in-frame clones only, minus some. This sample carries over 100,000 clones, approximately 91% of them seen once, and the ten largest clones take around 1%. This specimen was peripheral blood, taken 28 days after the second AZD1222 dose. These receptors all come from an adult who received the AZD1222 COVID-19 vaccine.

This chain joins TRBV7-3 and TRBJ2-3; D remains unclear. Trimming shortened V by 1 base and J by 9 bases, and 14 bases separated the two germline ends. In germline, CDR1 is SGHTA, CDR2 FQGTGA. CDR3 size: 14 residues. The CDR3 sequence is CASSLRAGRATQYF. As DNA, the CDR3 is TGTGCCAGCAGCTTAAGGGCAGGACGGGCAACGCAGTATTTT.

This clone came up once. This chain joins TRBV5-1 and TRBJ1-5; weak D call: TRBD1 (5 bases). The CDR3 loop spans 15 amino acids. Germline values: CDR1 SGHRS, CDR2 YFSETQ. V lost 1 base to trimming and J lost 4 bases, with 12 bases between them. This CDR3 reads CASSLSSGSNQPQHF. CDR3 DNA: TGCGCCAGCAGCTTGTCTTCAGGGTCAAATCAGCCCCAGCATTTT.

This clone was observed once. CDR3 protein: CASSRQGKSPLHF. The CDR3 nucleotides read TGTGCCAGCAGTCGACAGGGAAAATCACCCCTCCACTTT. The rearrangement links TRBV27 to TRBJ1-6; 7 nucleotides line up with TRBD1. After removal of 5 bases from V and 10 bases from J, the junction contained 5 bases not matched to a gene. The CDR3 covers 13 residues. Germline V lookup: CDR1 MNHEY, CDR2 SMNVEV (reference sequence).

A single count supports this clone. This CDR3 reads CASSGGQGAEEKLFF. CDR3 nucleotide sequence: TGTGCCAGCAGTGGGGGACAGGGGGCGGAGGAAAAACTGTTTTTT. The V gene is TRBV27, the J gene TRBJ1-4, with TRBD1 matching over 12 bases. The V and J ends lost 5 bases and 8 bases, in that order; junction bases with no gene match: 6. The CDR3 is 15 residues long. CDR1 and CDR2 from the germline V gene are MNHEY and SMNVEV (reference sequence).

The genes are TRBV4-1 and TRBJ1-2; possible D gene TRBD1, 5 bases. Germline V gene sequence: CDR1 MGHRA, CDR2 YSYEKL. Trimming left V 2 bases short and J 3 bases short, with 10 bases between. This CDR3 region has 14 residues. CDR3 region: CASSQRDGHYGYTF. The CDR3, as DNA: TGCGCCAGCAGCCAAAGGGACGGACACTATGGCTACACCTTC.

The chain recombines TRBV7-2 with TRBJ2-7; D is possibly TRBD2 (5 bases). The V gene's germline CDR1 is SGHTA and CDR2 FQGNSA. V lost 4 bases and J 0 bases, leaving 19 bases between the germline ends. The CDR3 covers 17 residues. Written as DNA, the CDR3 is TGTGCCAGCAGCTATGGTTTTCGAGGGCTCACCTCCTACGAGCAGTACTTC. The encoded protein is CASSYGFRGLTSYEQYF. Combining the CDR3 with reference TRBV7-2 and TRBJ2-7 gives the whole variable domain GAGVSQSPSNKVTEKGKDVELRCDPISGHTALYWYRQSLGQGLEFLIYFQGNSAPDKSGLPSDRFSAERTGGSVSTLTIQRTQQEDSAVYLCASSYGFRGLTSYEQYFGPGTRLTVT.

The gene calls are TRBV7-3 and TRBJ2-1; TRBD1 agrees at 7 bases. Unmatched junction bases numbered 5, after V lost 1 base and J lost 8 bases. Germline V CDR1 and CDR2: SGHTA, FQGTGA. The CDR3 totals 14 residues. CDR3 sequence: CASSLKGARYEQFF. The CDR3, as DNA: TGTGCCAGCAGCTTAAAGGGGGCGCGGTATGAGCAGTTCTTC.

This clone appeared once. This chain joins TRBV5-6 and TRBJ1-2; maybe TRBD1 (6 bases). Germline V gene sequence: CDR1 SGHDT, CDR2 YYEEEE. Between the trimmed V and J ends, which lost 4 bases and 3 bases, there was a span of 7 bases. The CDR3 runs 12 residues. The CDR3 loop reads CASSGGDYGYTF. The CDR3 bases are TGTGCCAGCAGCGGGGGCGACTATGGCTACACCTTC.

This clone has a single count. The rearrangement joins TRBV11-1 to TRBJ1-4; 10 nucleotides align to TRBD1. Per germline, CDR1 SGHAT and CDR2 FQDESV (reference sequence). V gave up 5 bases and J gave up 5 bases; unmatched junction bases: 2. The CDR3 loop spans 14 amino acids. The CDR3 loop reads CASSKGQGNEKLFF. The CDR3 nucleotides are TGTGCCAGCAGCAAGGGACAGGGGAATGAAAAACTGTTTTTT.

The chain has TRBV7-3 and TRBJ2-1, with a weak D call TRBD1 (5 bases). Per the germline V gene, CDR1 is SGHTA and CDR2 is FQGTGA. V gave up 1 base and J gave up 4 bases, with 17 bases separating them. The CDR3 sequence is 17 residues long. CDR3 sequence (DNA): TGTGCCAGCAGCTTAAATCCTCCGACAGACGGTTACAATGAGCAGTTCTTC. Its translation: CASSLNPPTDGYNEQFF.

CDR3 coding DNA: TGTGCCAGCAGCTTGCGAGACAGGGGACCATACGAGCAGTACTTC. It codes for CASSLRDRGPYEQYF. The chain links TRBV5-6 to TRBJ2-7; 8 positions agree with TRBD1. The CDR3 totals 15 residues. Trimming took 1 base from V and 4 from J; bases not matched to a gene: 7. Germline CDR1 is SGHDT and CDR2 is YYEEEE. Full variable domain (rest looked up from reference TRBV5-6 and TRBJ2-7): DAGVTQSPTHLIKTRGQQVTLRCSPKSGHDTVSWYQQALGQGPQFIFQYYEEEERQRGNFPDRFSGHQFPNYSSELNVNALLLGDSALYLCASSLRDRGPYEQYFGPGTRLTVT.

The chain has TRBV10-3 and TRBJ2-3, with D perhaps TRBD1 or TRBD2 (7 bases each). The germline V and J ends were trimmed by 8 bases and 3 bases, with 15 bases remaining between them. The CDR3 length is 14 residues. Germline V gene lookup returns CDR1 ENHRY and CDR2 SYGVKD. Here the CDR3 DNA reads TGTGCCATCGGGAGGGGGCGCGGAACAGATACGCAGTATTTT. Encoded protein: CAIGRGRGTDTQYF.

The rearrangement joins TRBV7-9 to TRBJ1-6; D may be TRBD1 (6 bases). The germline V gene encodes CDR1 SEHNR and CDR2 FQNEAQ (reference sequence). The CDR3 covers 18 residues. Trimming shortened V by 5 bases and J by 9 bases, and 26 bases separated the two germline ends. CDR3 loop: CASSPKGGTEFGASPLHF. Written as DNA, the CDR3 is TGTGCCAGCAGCCCTAAAGGGGGAACAGAGTTTGGGGCTTCACCCCTCCACTTT.

The rearrangement joins TRBV6-6 to TRBJ2-7; D is perhaps TRBD1 (6 bases). Trimming took 8 bases from V and 3 from J, leaving 17 bases between them. The CDR3 has 14 residues. From germline, CDR1 is MNHNY and CDR2 SVGAGI (reference sequence). The CDR3 spells CASGLTGLYYEQYF. The CDR3 nucleotides are TGTGCCAGCGGGTTGACAGGTCTTTACTACGAGCAGTACTTC.

The gene calls are TRBV18 and TRBJ2-7; the D is unclear. The CDR3 loop spans 14 amino acids. Germline assignment: CDR1 KGHSH and CDR2 LQKENI. With 0 bases removed from V and 5 bases from J, the gap between germline ends came to 11 bases. CDR3 nucleotides: TGTGCCAGCTCACCACCAAGCAACCCCCACGAGCAGTACTTC. It translates to CASSPPSNPHEQYF.

The chain couples TRBV24-1 to TRBJ2-1; TRBD1 agrees at 11 bases. This CDR3 contains 16 residues. Per germline, CDR1 KGHDR and CDR2 SFDVKD. The J segment lost 3 bases and the V segment lost 3 bases, leaving 3 bases of the junction unmatched. CDR3 sequence: CATSDPGTGGYNEQFF. DNA of the CDR3: TGTGCCACCAGTGATCCCGGGACAGGGGGCTACAATGAGCAGTTCTTC.

This sequence joins TRBV3-1 (or the pseudogene TRBV3-2) and TRBJ1-5; D remains unclear. Per germline, CDR1 LGHDT and CDR2 YNNKEL (reference sequence). This CDR3 spans 14 amino acids. Trimming pared 6 bases from V and 1 base from J, leaving 10 bases between. The chain's CDR3 is CASSLGLSNQPQHF. The CDR3 DNA reads TGTGCCAGCAGTCTGGGTCTAAGCAATCAGCCCCAGCATTTT.

The V call is TRBV5-1, the J call TRBJ2-5, with D possibly being TRBD1 or TRBD2 (7 bases each). Germline V gives CDR1 SGHRS, CDR2 YFSETQ. Between the trimmed V and J ends, which lost 5 bases and 3 bases, there was a span of 14 bases. There are 14 residues in the CDR3. The CDR3 DNA follows: TGCGCCAGCAGACCAGGGGGGGTAGAAGAGACCCAGTACTTC. Its translation is CASRPGGVEETQYF.

This rearrangement joins TRBV27 to TRBJ2-1, with D perhaps given as TRBD1 or TRBD2 (5 bases each). Germline loops: CDR1 MNHEY, CDR2 SMNVEV (reference sequence). This CDR3 is built from 13 residues. V lost 3 bases to trimming and J lost 9 bases, with 12 bases between them. CDR3 DNA sequence: TGTGCCAGCAGTTTGGGGCGGGCCAGTGAGCAGTTCTTC. This translates into CASSLGRASEQFF.

The count of this clone is one. V gene TRBV9 combines with J gene TRBJ2-2, with 12 bases aligning to TRBD2. V shed 3 bases and J 2 bases; nucleotides not matched to a gene: 5. CDR1 and CDR2 from the germline V gene are SGDLS and YYNGEE. The CDR3 is 17 amino acids. The CDR3 DNA sequence: TGTGCCAGCAGCGCGGTGGGACTAGCGGGTAACACCGGGGAGCTGTTTTTT. It yields the protein CASSAVGLAGNTGELFF.

The chain uses TRBV28 and TRBJ2-1, with D tentatively TRBD1 (6 bases). V lost 3 bases and J lost 7, with 16 bases in between. Germline loops: CDR1 MDHEN, CDR2 SYDVKM. The CDR3 consists of 15 residues. CDR3 residues: CASSLELDQGNEQFF. CDR3 in DNA: TGTGCCAGCAGTTTGGAGTTGGACCAGGGGAATGAGCAGTTCTTC.

This clone was observed once. The CDR3 DNA is TGCGCCAGCAGCTTGGCCGGGGTAGCGGGAGGATCCGGGGAGCTGTTTTTT. Encoded protein: CASSLAGVAGGSGELFF. V is TRBV5-1 and J is TRBJ2-2; TRBD2 matches 10 bases. The CDR3 totals 17 residues. V lost 0 bases and J lost 6; bases outside the gene matches: 8. Germline loops: CDR1 SGHRS, CDR2 YFSETQ.

This chain connects TRBV5-8 to TRBJ2-7; 8 positions match TRBD1. The CDR3 runs to 14 residues. Trimming took 5 bases from V and 4 from J; bases not matched to a gene: 8. CDR1 SGHTS and CDR2 YDEGEE come from the germline V gene. CDR3 residues: CASSRTGIMYEQYF. For the CDR3, the DNA is TGTGCCAGCAGTCGGACAGGGATAATGTACGAGCAGTACTTC.

The chain recombines TRBV5-4 with TRBJ2-1; 9 positions agree with TRBD2. The CDR3 is 15 amino acids. With 1 base clipped from V and 9 bases from J, the junction kept 8 bases outside the gene matches. Germline-derived CDR1 and CDR2 are SGHNT and YYREEE (reference sequence). For the CDR3, the DNA is TGTGCCAGCAGCTTGCCCGGGACTAGCACCGGTGAGCAGTTCTTC. It yields the protein CASSLPGTSTGEQFF.

The chain carries TRBV7-2 and TRBJ1-1, with D tentatively TRBD1 (5 bases). The V gene's germline CDR1 is SGHTA and CDR2 FQGNSA. CDR3 size: 16 residues. Trimming removed 5 bases at V and 2 bases at J, with 18 bases between. The CDR3 loop reads CASSPRGEGLNTEAFF. DNA for the CDR3: TGTGCCAGCAGCCCGCGGGGAGAGGGGCTCAACACTGAAGCTTTCTTT.

The J gene is TRBJ1-4, the V gene TRBV10-3; 12 positions match TRBD1. V lost 10 bases and J lost 3; bases outside the gene matches: 12. Germline V lookup: CDR1 ENHRY, CDR2 SYGVKD. This CDR3 region has 17 residues. CDR3 protein: CATSNRDRGLPNEKLFF. DNA for the CDR3: TGTGCCACCTCTAACCGGGACAGGGGGCTTCCTAATGAAAAACTGTTTTTT.

On this clone itself: Other nucleotide sequences from this sample produce the same CDR3. V and J are TRBV5-1 and TRBJ2-7; D is undetermined. V was pared by 0 bases and J by 2 bases, with 9 bases between. CDR1 is SGHRS and CDR2 is YFSETQ in the germline V gene. The CDR3 loop spans 14 amino acids. CDR3 sequence reads: CASSLVGPPYEQYF. The CDR3 region has the DNA TGCGCCAGCAGCTTGGTAGGACCGCCCTACGAGCAGTACTTC.

The chain has TRBV2 and TRBJ1-5; D uncertain. V lost 3 bases to trimming and J lost 4 bases, with 10 bases between them. The CDR3 runs 14 residues. Germline CDR1 and CDR2: SNHLY and FYNNEI. This CDR3 reads CASSESGRNQPQHF. The CDR3 bases are TGTGCCAGCAGTGAGAGTGGCAGAAATCAGCCCCAGCATTTT.

The V and J genes are TRBV4-1 and TRBJ1-5; D unresolved. Germline V gives CDR1 MGHRA, CDR2 YSYEKL. V was shortened by 0 bases and J by 2 bases, with 14 bases between the two germline ends. The CDR3 consists of 17 residues. CDR3: CASSQEFRVGRNQPQHF. The CDR3 DNA follows: TGCGCCAGCAGCCAAGAGTTCCGGGTTGGTCGCAATCAGCCCCAGCATTTT.

The chain joins TRBV3-1 (or the pseudogene TRBV3-2) to TRBJ1-1; 7 nucleotides agree with TRBD1. V lost 4 bases, J lost 4 bases, and 3 bases stayed unmatched. This CDR3 spans 13 amino acids. Germline lookup yields CDR1 LGHDT and CDR2 YNNKEL (reference sequence). The chain's CDR3 is CASSPDRATEAFF. The CDR3 coding sequence is TGTGCCAGCAGCCCCGACAGGGCCACTGAAGCTTTCTTT.

The CDR3, as DNA: TGTGCCATCAGTGAGTCCGATTCGGGGGATTGGACTGAAGCTTTCTTT. Translated: CAISESDSGDWTEAFF. The V gene is TRBV10-3, the J gene TRBJ1-1, with TRBD1 as a possible D gene (5 bases). This CDR3 is built from 16 residues. Germline V lookup: CDR1 ENHRY, CDR2 SYGVKD. The V end lost 0 bases, the J end lost 5 bases, and 16 bases lay between the germline ends.

The rearrangement links TRBV30 to TRBJ1-2, with 9 positions matching TRBD1. This CDR3 is 14 amino acids long. Germline values: CDR1 GTSNPN, CDR2 SVGIG (reference sequence). V was clipped by 5 bases and J by 0 bases; unmatched bases: 4. The chain's CDR3 is CAWSGTGPNYGYTF. CDR3 nucleotides: TGTGCCTGGTCCGGGACAGGGCCTAACTATGGCTACACCTTC.